This passage covers 28 T cell receptor beta chains from one sample sequenced in a study of identical twins. TCRdb passed the 5' RACE reads through MiXCR, listing each CDR3 protein once. The table lists approximately 210,000 distinct CDR3 sequences, 5.5% to 7.5% of them singletons. This sample also belongs to another study, concerning T cells expressing NK-cell markers.

Material for sequencing was CD8+ T cells sorted from blood. These TCRs come from a woman aged 18-29 years in good health.

The chain joins TRBV19 to TRBJ2-1, with D uncertain. CDR3 length equals 13 residues. Germline loops: CDR1 LNHDA, CDR2 SQIVND (reference sequence). V shed 0 bases and J shed 10 bases, with 10 bases lying between them. CDR3 amino acids: CASSIDLSVEQFF. The CDR3 nucleotides read TGTGCCAGTAGTATAGATCTATCCGTAGAGCAGTTCTTC. The entire variable domain, with the rest obtained from reference TRBV19 and TRBJ2-1, is as follows: DGGITQSPKYLFRKEGQNVTLSCEQNLNHDAMYWYRQDPGQGLRLIYYSQIVNDFQKGDIAEGYSVSREKKESFPLTVTSAQKNPTAFYLCASSIDLSVEQFFGPGTRLTVL.

This clonotype was counted at least ten times. The chain has TRBV28 and TRBJ2-1; 8 bases map to TRBD2. Germline V gene sequence: CDR1 MDHEN, CDR2 SYDVKM. The CDR3 covers 18 residues. The V and J ends lost 5 bases and 4 bases, in that order; junction bases with no gene match: 16. CDR3: CASSAHIQPSGRYNEQFF. CDR3 DNA: TGTGCCAGCAGTGCCCATATCCAACCTAGCGGGCGTTACAATGAGCAGTTCTTC.

Comment on this clonotype: This may stem from a read error, because a much larger clone lies one nucleotide away. The chain has TRBV6-1 and TRBJ2-1; 7 nucleotides agree with TRBD2. The CDR3 covers 16 residues. With 6 bases clipped from V and 8 bases from J, the junction kept 16 bases outside the gene matches. Germline CDR1 reads MNHNS; CDR2 reads SASEGT. CDR3 DNA sequence: TGTGCCAGCAGCACGCCCCTAGCGGTCCCTGAAGATGAGCAGTTCTTC. Its protein is CASSTPLAVPEDEQFF.

In its sample, this clonotype was seen many times. The chain carries TRBV5-1 and TRBJ2-1; 9 nucleotides match TRBD2. The CDR3 contains 17 residues. The junction had 17 bases not matched to a gene; V was cut back by 2 bases and J by 11 bases. Germline assignment: CDR1 SGHRS and CDR2 YFSETQ. CDR3 DNA sequence: TGCGCCAGCAGCTTACATGGTCCCGGGACTAGCAGACAGAAGCAGTTCTTC. Protein product: CASSLHGPGTSRQKQFF.

V and J are TRBV11-2 and TRBJ2-5; possibly TRBD1 for D (6 bases). The CDR3 spans 15 residues. V shed 1 base and J shed 5 bases, with 14 bases lying between them. The germline gives CDR1 SGHAT, CDR2 FQNNGV. The CDR3, as DNA: TGTGCCAGCAGCTTAGGGACAGTGCTGGGGGAGACCCAGTACTTC. Its protein is CASSLGTVLGETQYF.

This chain joins TRBV7-9 and TRBJ2-5, with D maybe TRBD2 (6 bases). This CDR3 is 14 amino acids long. Germline CDR1 is SEHNR and CDR2 is FQNEAQ (reference sequence). With 5 bases removed from V and 8 bases from J, the gap between germline ends came to 18 bases. This chain's CDR3 is CASSLILREETQYF. The DNA for the CDR3 is TGTGCCAGCAGCCTCATCCTCAGGGAGGAAACCCAGTACTTC.

This clonotype was observed a few times. In DNA form, the CDR3 reads TGTGCCAGCAGTTACTCGATACGGAAAACCGGGGAGCTGTTTTTT. This translates into CASSYSIRKTGELFF. V gene TRBV6-5 combines with J gene TRBJ2-2; no clear D gene. This CDR3 comprises 15 residues. CDR1 and CDR2 from the germline V gene are MNHEY and SVGAGI. The germline V and J ends were trimmed by 0 bases and 5 bases, with 10 bases remaining between them.

This clonotype has ten or more counts. This sequence joins TRBV24-1 and TRBJ2-5; possibly TRBD1 for D (5 bases). V was shortened by 2 bases and J by 7 bases, with 7 bases between the two germline ends. The germline V gene encodes CDR1 KGHDR and CDR2 SFDVKD. The CDR3 totals 12 residues. CDR3 nucleotides: TGTGCCACCAGTGATTGGGGCGTGACCCAGTACTTC. Amino acid sequence: CATSDWGVTQYF.

This clonotype was picked up many times. The rearrangement joins TRBV2 to TRBJ2-1; D unclear. Trimming stripped 3 bases from V and 4 bases from J, with 16 bases between. The CDR3 covers 16 residues. The germline CDR1 and CDR2 sequences are SNHLY and FYNNEI. The chain's CDR3 is CASSEVPDRPYNEQFF. CDR3 bases: TGTGCCAGCAGTGAGGTTCCGGACCGCCCATACAATGAGCAGTTCTTC.

This clonotype came up a few times. The gene calls are TRBV7-9 and TRBJ2-2; D is perhaps TRBD2 (6 bases). Germline CDR1 SEHNR, CDR2 FQNEAQ (reference sequence). Trimming removed 5 bases at V and 6 bases at J, with 19 bases between. The CDR3 runs 16 residues. This chain's CDR3 is CASSRDSPPRAGELFF. Here the CDR3 DNA reads TGTGCCAGCAGCCGGGACTCCCCGCCGAGGGCCGGGGAGCTGTTTTTT. Filled out from reference TRBV7-9 and TRBJ2-2, the complete variable domain reads DTGVSQNPRHKITKRGQNVTFRCDPISEHNRLYWYRQTLGQGPEFLTYFQNEAQLEKSRLLSDRFSAERPKGSFSTLEIQRTEQGDSAMYLCASSRDSPPRAGELFFGEGSRLTVL.

The chain employs TRBV19 and TRBJ2-7; 7 nucleotides align to TRBD1. Trimming cost V 3 bases and J 6 bases; bases outside gene matches: 11. Germline V CDR1 and CDR2: LNHDA, SQIVND (reference sequence). This CDR3 spans 15 amino acids. CDR3 bases: TGTGCCAGTAGTATGGGGAACAGGGGAATTGGCGAGCAGTACTTC. This codes for CASSMGNRGIGEQYF.

This clonotype was counted only a few times. The chain recombines TRBV7-6 with TRBJ1-3, with D uncertain. CDR3 length equals 17 residues. In germline, CDR1 is SGHVS, CDR2 FNYEAQ. Trimming shortened V by 5 bases and J by 0 bases, and 17 bases separated the two germline ends. The CDR3 here is CASSRISPGSSGNTIYF. The CDR3 DNA reads TGTGCCAGCAGCCGTATTTCCCCGGGGAGCTCTGGAAACACCATATATTTT.

The chain links TRBV27 to TRBJ2-7; TRBD2 matches 10 bases. V gave up 0 bases and J gave up 7 bases; unmatched junction bases: 6. This CDR3 contains 15 residues. CDR1 MNHEY and CDR2 SMNVEV come from the germline V gene (reference sequence). The CDR3 loop is CASSLSPGLATEQYF. Written as DNA, the CDR3 is TGTGCCAGCAGTTTATCTCCGGGACTAGCGACAGAGCAGTACTTC.

This clonotype appeared many times. This sequence joins TRBV6-6 and TRBJ1-1, with no clear D. Trimming stripped 8 bases from V and 1 base from J, with 11 bases between. The V gene's germline CDR1 is MNHNY and CDR2 SVGAGI (reference sequence). CDR3 length: 13 amino acids. CDR3 bases: TGTGCCAGCCGCACCCCTGAGAACACTGAAGCTTTCTTT. Translation: CASRTPENTEAFF.

The CDR3: CASSSTGQETQYF. The CDR3 DNA reads TGTGCCAGCAGCTCAACAGGCCAAGAGACCCAGTACTTC. The rearrangement uses TRBV7-9 and TRBJ2-5, with D tentatively TRBD1 (5 bases). CDR3 length: 13 residues. V lost 4 bases and J lost 1, with 7 bases in between. CDR1 and CDR2 from the germline V gene are SEHNR and FQNEAQ (reference sequence).

This clonotype turned up a few times. This chain connects TRBV7-9 to TRBJ2-7; no definite D call. CDR3 size: 15 residues. CDR1 is SEHNR, CDR2 FQNEAQ, per germline (reference sequence). The V end lost 5 bases, the J end lost 9 bases, and 23 bases lay between the germline ends. CDR3 region: CASSPKVVAAWAQYF. The CDR3 DNA follows: TGTGCCAGCAGCCCCAAGGTCGTGGCCGCCTGGGCGCAGTACTTC.

The rearrangement links TRBV20-1 to TRBJ1-2; no definite D call. The CDR3 runs 13 residues. Trimming took off 5 bases at V and 5 bases at J, with 15 bases between the two ends. The germline V gene has CDR1 DFQATT and CDR2 SNEGSKA (reference sequence). CDR3 sequence (DNA): TGCAGTGCTGGCGGGCTCGGAGGTTATGGCTACACCTTC. This gives the protein CSAGGLGGYGYTF.

There are a few counts of this clonotype. This chain uses TRBV7-8 with TRBJ1-6, with D tentatively TRBD1 (5 bases). The length of the CDR3 is 15 residues. The germline V and J ends were trimmed by 1 base and 10 bases, with 14 bases remaining between them. Germline CDR1 is SGHVS and CDR2 is FQNEAQ. The CDR3 coding sequence is TGTGCCAGCAGCTTAGGCGGGGGTAAGGGCTCACCCCTCCACTTT. It encodes CASSLGGGKGSPLHF.

This chain connects TRBV7-9 to TRBJ2-7; D is unclear. Germline assignment: CDR1 SEHNR and CDR2 FQNEAQ (reference sequence). This CDR3 is 13 amino acids long. Trimming shortened V by 1 base and J by 4 bases, and 8 bases separated the two germline ends. The CDR3 spells CASSLELGYEQYF. Written as DNA, the CDR3 is TGTGCCAGCAGCTTAGAGTTGGGATACGAGCAGTACTTC.

In this sample, this clonotype turned up many times. V is TRBV7-9 and J is TRBJ1-1; D is undetermined. This CDR3 has 14 residues. Germline lookup yields CDR1 SEHNR and CDR2 FQNEAQ (reference sequence). The V end was cut by 6 bases, the J end by 6 bases, with 17 bases between. CDR3: CASSQDGGKPEAFF. As DNA, the CDR3 is TGTGCCAGCAGTCAGGACGGAGGGAAGCCTGAAGCTTTCTTT. Combining the CDR3 with reference TRBV7-9 and TRBJ1-1 gives the whole variable domain DTGVSQNPRHKITKRGQNVTFRCDPISEHNRLYWYRQTLGQGPEFLTYFQNEAQLEKSRLLSDRFSAERPKGSFSTLEIQRTEQGDSAMYLCASSQDGGKPEAFFGQGTRLTVV.

The genes are TRBV7-9 and TRBJ2-3; 9 bases fit TRBD1. The CDR3 length is 13 residues. Looked up from germline, CDR1 is SEHNR and CDR2 is FQNEAQ (reference sequence). J gave up 4 bases and V 8 bases, and 4 bases lay outside the gene matches. The CDR3 is CASGTGYPDTQYF. The DNA for the CDR3 is TGTGCCAGCGGGACAGGGTACCCAGATACGCAGTATTTT.

J is TRBJ2-3 and V is TRBV7-2; D gene ambiguous. The length of the CDR3 is 14 residues. CDR1 and CDR2 from the germline V gene are SGHTA and FQGNSA. Trimming pared 1 base from V and 2 bases from J, leaving 7 bases between. The CDR3 nucleotides read TGTGCCAGCAGCTTAGTTGTCGCCACAGATACGCAGTATTTT. It translates to CASSLVVATDTQYF.

This clonotype was observed many times. In DNA, the CDR3 is TGTGCCAGCAGCCAAGTCGGACAGGGTTCCTACGAGCAGTACTTC. Amino acids: CASSQVGQGSYEQYF. The chain couples TRBV7-9 to TRBJ2-7; the match to TRBD1 covers 8 bases. CDR1 is SEHNR, CDR2 FQNEAQ, per germline (reference sequence). J gave up 1 base and V 5 bases, and 7 bases lay outside the gene matches. CDR3 length: 15 amino acids. Full variable domain (rest looked up from reference TRBV7-9 and TRBJ2-7): DTGVSQNPRHKITKRGQNVTFRCDPISEHNRLYWYRQTLGQGPEFLTYFQNEAQLEKSRLLSDRFSAERPKGSFSTLEIQRTEQGDSAMYLCASSQVGQGSYEQYFGPGTRLTVT.

This clonotype was counted between two and nine times. This chain connects TRBV6-2 or TRBV6-3 to TRBJ2-3; D uncertain. Germline V CDR1 and CDR2: MNHEY, SVGEGT. The CDR3 runs to 13 residues. The germline V and J ends were trimmed by 4 bases and 4 bases, with 9 bases remaining between them. The CDR3 DNA reads as TGTGCCAGCAGTTTAGCAGCGCCAGATACGCAGTATTTT. This gives the protein CASSLAAPDTQYF.

This rearrangement joins TRBV5-1 to TRBJ2-7, with 8 bases identical to TRBD2. The germline V gene encodes CDR1 SGHRS and CDR2 YFSETQ. The CDR3 length is 18 residues. J gave up 0 bases and V 0 bases, and 11 bases lay outside the gene matches. The CDR3 protein is CASSLASGGQSISYEQYF. The CDR3, as DNA: TGCGCCAGCAGCTTGGCGAGCGGGGGCCAATCCATCTCCTACGAGCAGTACTTC.

The V call is TRBV10-2, the J call TRBJ2-3; perhaps TRBD1 as D (5 bases). V lost 4 bases and J lost 2, with 16 bases in between. This CDR3 has 16 residues. Germline CDR1 reads WSHSY; CDR2 reads SAAADI. CDR3 in DNA: TGCGCCAGCAGTGGGGGCGTGGAGAGTAACACAGATACGCAGTATTTT. This gives the protein CASSGGVESNTDTQYF.

The V call is TRBV24-1, the J call TRBJ1-5; D is unclear. Per the germline V gene, CDR1 is KGHDR and CDR2 is SFDVKD. The CDR3 length is 10 residues. The V gene lost 7 bases and the J gene lost 9 bases, with 6 bases spanning the gap. The chain's CDR3 is CATRGGPQHF. In DNA form, the CDR3 reads TGTGCCACCAGGGGCGGGCCCCAGCATTTT.

A few counts support this clonotype. The CDR3 DNA sequence: TGTGCCAGCAGCTTCGGCGGGGGGGAGGACACAGATACGCAGTATTTT. Its translation: CASSFGGGEDTDTQYF. The gene calls are TRBV7-9 and TRBJ2-3, with 9 bases fitting TRBD2. Germline V CDR1 and CDR2: SEHNR, FQNEAQ (reference sequence). The V and J ends lost 3 bases and 2 bases, in that order; junction bases with no gene match: 6. This CDR3 spans 16 amino acids.